This TCR beta chain is drawn from a study of T cells in Graves' hyperthyroidism and ophthalmopathy. Study-level results: Peripheral blood also featured most of the thyroid clonotypes expanded above 0.001.

Uncontrolled infections, other autoimmune diseases, pregnancy or lactation led to exclusion of patients. Clinical symptoms, serum thyroxine and TRAb, thyroid ultrasound and orbital computed tomography together formed the diagnostic basis. V was trimmed by 3 bases and J by 7 bases, leaving 7 bases between them. Germline assignment: CDR1 SGHAT and CDR2 FQNNGV. CDR3 size: 12 residues. This clonotype has a count of ten or more. The antigen remains undetermined. The investigators amplified TCR beta CDR3 regions from RNA transcripts. The primer set for the first-round RT-PCR of the TCR CDR3 was HTBI. TCRdb reprocessed the multiplex PCR reads via MiXCR and lists one record per CDR3 protein. Here the sample spans 620,000 or so distinct CDR3 sequences, roughly 14% being singletons.

The chain recombines TRBV11-2 with TRBJ1-5; D is uncertain. The sequence derives from a woman in her forties or fifties with Graves' ophthalmopathy. Input material: blood. This CDR3 reads CASSFSSQPQHF. In DNA form, the CDR3 reads TGTGCCAGCAGCTTTTCGAGCCAGCCCCAGCATTTT.